The TCR beta chain described here comes from a study of blood T cell repertoires in COVID-19. Study background: Material from acute and convalescent COVID-19 was sourced from the United States, Italy and Spain. Nucleic acid was either cDNA or gDNA, and it came from T cells, B-cell-depleted T cells, or PBMCs.

Germline V gene data show CDR1 as LNHDA and CDR2 as SQIVND (reference sequence). The J segment lost 3 bases and the V segment lost 4 bases, leaving 8 bases of the junction unmatched. The CDR3 length is 15 residues. Original analysis: Reference gene primers were amplified, and this amplification served to estimate nucleated cell counts. Using immunoSEQ multiplex PCR, the repertoire was profiled, and TCRdb retains in-frame clones only, with some absent. V, J and clone size are those of that table, while D and trimming were read from the DNA. This sample yields 200,000 to 250,000 clones, of which roughly four fifths are seen a single time; more than 10% belongs to the top ten.

The origin of this receptor is a woman in her thirties or forties with acute or convalescent COVID-19. The chain carries TRBV19 and TRBJ1-2; 7 bases match TRBD1. The sequenced material came from peripheral blood. The CDR3 nucleotides are TGTGCCAGTAGTACAACTCGGGACAGCTACTATGGCTACACCTTC. Its protein is CASSTTRDSYYGYTF.